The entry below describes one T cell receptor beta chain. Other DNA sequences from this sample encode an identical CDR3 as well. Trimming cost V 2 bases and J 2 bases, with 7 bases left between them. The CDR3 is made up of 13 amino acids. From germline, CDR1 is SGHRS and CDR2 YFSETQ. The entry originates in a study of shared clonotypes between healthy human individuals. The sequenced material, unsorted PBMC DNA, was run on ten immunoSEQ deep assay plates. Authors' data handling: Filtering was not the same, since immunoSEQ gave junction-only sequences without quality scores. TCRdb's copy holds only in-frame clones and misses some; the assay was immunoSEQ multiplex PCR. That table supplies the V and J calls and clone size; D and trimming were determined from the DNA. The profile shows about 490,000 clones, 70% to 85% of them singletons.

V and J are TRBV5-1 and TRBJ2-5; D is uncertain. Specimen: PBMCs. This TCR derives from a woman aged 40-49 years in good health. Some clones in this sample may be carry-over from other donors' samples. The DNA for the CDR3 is TGCGCCAGCAGCTTCGGGCCGCAAGAGACCCAGTACTTC. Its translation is CASSFGPQETQYF.